Given below is one T cell receptor beta chain in context. This CDR3 region has 14 residues. The germline V gene has CDR1 SQVTM and CDR2 ANQGSEA. V was pared by 3 bases and J by 7 bases, with 7 bases of the junction left unmatched. This entry comes from a study of T cells in Graves' hyperthyroidism and ophthalmopathy. TCR beta CDR3 regions were amplified from RNA transcripts. HTBI primers were employed in a first-round RT-PCR of the TCR CDR3. Each CDR3 protein is one row after TCRdb ran MiXCR on the multiplex PCR reads. Of nearly 600,000 distinct CDR3 sequences listed, approximately 15% are singletons. Exclusion followed for patients with uncontrolled infection, other autoimmune disease, pregnancy or lactation. Cells are PBMCs isolated from about 10 ml of fresh blood.

The sequenced sample consisted of blood. This clonotype originated in a woman aged 25 to 39 with Graves' hyperthyroidism that later progressed to Graves' ophthalmopathy. V is TRBV29-1 and J is TRBJ2-2, with 8 bases aligning to TRBD1. CDR3 amino acids: CSVEGTGDHGELFF. Here the CDR3 DNA reads TGCAGCGTTGAGGGGACAGGCGATCACGGGGAGCTGTTTTTT.